Shown below are 10 T cell receptor beta chains from a single sample sequenced in a study of blood T cell repertoires in COVID-19. The method was immunoSEQ multiplex PCR; TCRdb's version includes in-frame clones alone and lacks a portion of them. The data hold under 350,000 clones, with roughly nine tenths observed a single time. The sequencing input was peripheral blood. Every receptor here comes from a man aged 50-59 years with acute or convalescent COVID-19.

The genes are TRBV2 and TRBJ1-5, with 10 bases fitting TRBD1. J was trimmed by 7 bases and V by 6 bases; bases with no gene match: 9. Germline-derived CDR1 and CDR2 are SNHLY and FYNNEI. This CDR3 contains 15 residues. This chain's CDR3 is CASRPGTGDGQPQHF. The CDR3 nucleotides are TGTGCCAGCAGACCCGGGACAGGGGATGGACAGCCCCAGCATTTT.

J is TRBJ2-5 and V is TRBV30; 9 bases are a match to TRBD2. V lost 7 bases and J lost 5; bases outside the gene matches: 8. Per germline, CDR1 GTSNPN and CDR2 SVGIG (reference sequence). The CDR3 length is 13 residues. This CDR3 reads CASGSGGPETQYF. The CDR3 DNA sequence: TGTGCCTCTGGCAGCGGGGGGCCCGAGACCCAGTACTTC. The whole variable domain, filled in from reference TRBV30 and TRBJ2-5, reads SQTIHQWPATLVQPVGSPLSLECTVEGTSNPNLYWYRQAAGRGLQLLFYSVGIGQISSEVPQNLSASRPQDRQFILSSKKLLLSDSGFYLCASGSGGPETQYFGPGTRLLVL.

The J gene is TRBJ2-5, the V gene TRBV12-5; possibly TRBD2 for D (6 bases). The CDR3 runs to 16 residues. V was shortened by 2 bases and J by 2 bases, with 15 bases between the two germline ends. The germline CDR1 and CDR2 sequences are LGHNT and FRNRAP. Written as DNA, the CDR3 is TGTGCTAGTGGTTTGCTAACCGGGGGACTTCAAGAGACCCAGTACTTC. Its protein product is CASGLLTGGLQETQYF.

The chain uses TRBV12-5 and TRBJ1-2; no definite D call. The CDR3 has 14 residues. V was cut by 1 base and J by 0 bases, with 6 bases left in between. Germline CDR1 is LGHNT and CDR2 is FRNRAP. The CDR3 here is CASGLDISNYGYTF. CDR3 sequence (DNA): TGTGCTAGTGGTTTGGACATTTCTAACTATGGCTACACCTTC.

The CDR3 nucleotides read TGCGCCAGCAGCGCATCTACAGGGGAAACGAACACCGGGGAGCTGTTTTTT. Protein: CASSASTGETNTGELFF. The V call is TRBV5-1, the J call TRBJ2-2; TRBD1 agrees at 7 bases. The germline gives CDR1 SGHRS, CDR2 YFSETQ. This CDR3 spans 17 amino acids. V dropped 4 bases and J dropped 0; count of bases not matched to a gene: 9.

The rearrangement joins TRBV5-4 to TRBJ1-2; TRBD1 is a possible D gene (6 bases). Trimming pared 4 bases from V and 3 bases from J, leaving 22 bases between. The CDR3 spans 17 residues. CDR1 and CDR2 (germline): SGHNT, YYREEE (reference sequence). The CDR3 loop reads CASSASAGGAIDYGYTF. In nucleotides, the CDR3 is TGTGCCAGCAGCGCTTCGGCGGGGGGCGCTATCGACTATGGCTACACCTTC.

The J gene is TRBJ2-6, the V gene TRBV7-3; TRBD1 might be the D (6 bases). The CDR3 has 15 residues. The V and J ends lost 4 bases and 0 bases respectively, with 7 bases between them. Germline V gene sequence: CDR1 SGHTA, CDR2 FQGTGA. The CDR3 spells CASSSDSSGANVLTF. Written as DNA, the CDR3 is TGTGCCAGCAGCTCGGACAGCTCTGGGGCCAACGTCCTGACTTTC.

This clone was picked up a small number of times. Here the CDR3 reads CASSLGAEPAYGYTF. CDR3 DNA sequence: TGCGCCAGCAGCTTGGGGGCAGAACCGGCCTATGGCTACACCTTC. This chain connects TRBV5-1 to TRBJ1-2; unclear D gene. Looked up from germline, CDR1 is SGHRS and CDR2 is YFSETQ. Trimming shortened V by 0 bases and J by 4 bases, and 13 bases separated the two germline ends. CDR3 size: 15 residues.

The chain joins TRBV2 to TRBJ2-1; D is undetermined. The CDR3 is 12 amino acids. Germline CDR1 and CDR2: SNHLY and FYNNEI. V gave up 4 bases and J gave up 8 bases, with 9 bases separating them. The CDR3: CASSAGVDEQFF. As DNA, the CDR3 is TGTGCCAGCAGTGCGGGTGTCGATGAGCAGTTCTTC. Full variable domain (outside the CDR3, taken from reference TRBV2 and TRBJ2-1): EPEVTQTPSHQVTQMGQEVILRCVPISNHLYFYWYRQILGQKVEFLVSFYNNEISEKSEIFDDQFSVERPDGSNFTLKIRSTKLEDSAMYFCASSAGVDEQFFGPGTRLTVL.

The chain links TRBV19 to TRBJ1-4; perhaps TRBD1 as D (5 bases). Germline CDR1 is LNHDA and CDR2 is SQIVND (reference sequence). The CDR3 is 15 residues long. With 5 bases removed from V and 8 bases from J, the gap between germline ends came to 18 bases. The CDR3 nucleotides are TGTGCCAGTAGTGGGACGGCGGGGCTTTGGGAAAAACTGTTTTTT. It is translated as CASSGTAGLWEKLFF.